Listed here are 24 T cell receptor beta chains from one sample, sequenced in a study of cytomegalovirus exposure and HLA in healthy donors (dated by TCRdb to about 2017). The library was made by the immunoSEQ multiplex PCR assay. For the multiplex PCR, a mixture combining 60 forward primers for TCR Vbeta segments and 13 reverse primers for TCR Jbeta segments was used. This immuneACCESS table, as held by TCRdb, lists in-frame sequences with V and J called but not all clones. Of the missing ones, under half trace to an unresolved V gene in checked studies; the others have no known cause. The sample has under 45,000 clones on record. The top ten hold over 3.5% of the sample. The sequencing sample was made of PBMCs. Receptors originate from a male donor in good health and CMV-seronegative.

The chain has TRBV4-2 and TRBJ1-2; perhaps TRBD1 as D (6 bases). From germline, CDR1 is LGHNA and CDR2 YNFKEQ. Trimming cost V 0 bases and J 3 bases, with 11 bases left between them. The length of the CDR3 is 15 residues. CDR3 sequence reads: CASSQDYGGHYGYTF. For the CDR3, the DNA is TGTGCCAGCAGCCAAGATTACGGGGGGCACTATGGCTACACCTTC.

The chain recombines TRBV5-1 with TRBJ2-1; 10 nucleotides line up with TRBD2. Germline V gives CDR1 SGHRS, CDR2 YFSETQ. The CDR3 has 15 amino acids. The J segment lost 8 bases and the V segment lost 1 base, leaving 6 bases of the junction unmatched. The CDR3 region is CASSLQGLAMDEQFF. The CDR3 DNA is TGCGCCAGCAGCTTGCAGGGACTAGCGATGGATGAGCAGTTCTTC.

This chain uses TRBV2 with TRBJ2-7; 9 bases are shared with TRBD2. The germline V gene has CDR1 SNHLY and CDR2 FYNNEI. The CDR3 is 16 amino acids. With V trimmed by 6 bases and J by 0 bases, 9 bases remained unmatched. CDR3 in DNA: TGTGCCAGCAGGGGGGGGCTAGCGGGGAGCTCCTACGAGCAGTACTTC. Residues: CASRGGLAGSSYEQYF.

This sequence joins TRBV7-3 and TRBJ2-5, with D maybe TRBD2 (5 bases). The germline gives CDR1 SGHTA, CDR2 FQGTGA. Trimming stripped 4 bases from V and 4 bases from J, with 10 bases between. The CDR3 has 13 residues. CDR3 loop: CASSSLGGETQYF. The CDR3 nucleotides read TGTGCCAGCAGCTCCCTAGGAGGAGAGACCCAGTACTTC.

The V call is TRBV5-6, the J call TRBJ2-7, with 9 bases matching TRBD1. Germline V gene data show CDR1 as SGHDT and CDR2 as YYEEEE. This CDR3 has 15 amino acids. J lost 2 bases, V lost 2 bases, and 5 bases had no gene match. The CDR3 is CASSFPGTGTYEQYF. The CDR3 coding sequence is TGTGCCAGCAGCTTCCCCGGGACAGGGACCTACGAGCAGTACTTC.

The gene calls are TRBV11-1 and TRBJ2-3; D unresolved. Germline CDR1 reads SGHAT; CDR2 reads FQDESV (reference sequence). The CDR3 length is 15 residues. V dropped 3 bases and J dropped 2 bases, with 12 bases sitting between them. CDR3 in amino acids: CASSFAGSYTDTQYF. CDR3 DNA: TGTGCCAGCAGCTTCGCCGGGTCATACACAGATACGCAGTATTTT.

J is TRBJ2-6 and V is TRBV30; weak D call: TRBD1 (5 bases). CDR3 size: 16 residues. Looked up from germline, CDR1 is GTSNPN and CDR2 is SVGIG (reference sequence). The V end was cut by 1 base, the J end by 0 bases, with 10 bases between. CDR3 nucleotide sequence: TGTGCCTGGAGTGACAGGACGAACTCTGGGGCCAACGTCCTGACTTTC. This sequence encodes CAWSDRTNSGANVLTF.

This chain links TRBV5-4 with TRBJ2-7; a weak D match, TRBD2 (6 bases). V shed 0 bases and J shed 3 bases, with 16 bases lying between them. The V gene's germline CDR1 is SGHNT and CDR2 YYREEE (reference sequence). The CDR3 consists of 16 residues. The CDR3 sequence is CASSLGGHSSVYEQYF. The CDR3 DNA reads TGTGCCAGCAGCTTGGGCGGTCATTCTAGCGTCTACGAGCAGTACTTC.

J is TRBJ2-1 and V is TRBV5-1; 7 bases align to TRBD2. Germline trimming cut 2 bases from V and 10 bases from J; bases unmatched to any gene: 12. The CDR3 length is 15 residues. Germline lookup yields CDR1 SGHRS and CDR2 YFSETQ. CDR3 in amino acids: CASSFRGEPVTEQFF. CDR3 coding DNA: TGCGCCAGCAGCTTCCGGGGGGAACCGGTAACCGAGCAGTTCTTC.

The rearrangement links TRBV2 to TRBJ2-7, with a weak D call TRBD1 (6 bases). V shed 6 bases and J shed 9 bases, with 12 bases lying between them. CDR3 length: 11 residues. Germline V gives CDR1 SNHLY, CDR2 FYNNEI. CDR3 sequence reads: CASSADRRQYF. For the CDR3, the DNA is TGTGCCAGCAGCGCAGACAGGCGGCAGTACTTC.

The V and J genes are TRBV7-8 and TRBJ1-3, with a weak D call TRBD1 (5 bases). Germline-derived CDR1 and CDR2 are SGHVS and FQNEAQ. The CDR3 runs to 18 residues. With 4 bases removed from V and 0 bases from J, the gap between germline ends came to 19 bases. CDR3 nucleotides: TGTGCCAGCAGCTCGAGTAATCGACAGCGACTCTCTGGAAACACCATATATTTT. It yields the protein CASSSSNRQRLSGNTIYF.

Points on this clone: Germline and junction disagree at one end, which may indicate a read error. The genes are TRBV10-3 and TRBJ2-1; D remains unclear. Per germline, CDR1 ENHRY and CDR2 SYGVKD. This CDR3 contains 13 residues. In DNA form, the CDR3 reads TGTGTCATCAGGACCGACCTGAGAGGTGAGCAGTTCTTC. Its translation is CVIRTDLRGEQFF.

This chain uses TRBV11-2 with TRBJ1-2, with TRBD1 matching over 7 bases. This CDR3 is 14 amino acids long. The germline V gene encodes CDR1 SGHAT and CDR2 FQNNGV. The V gene end was trimmed by 4 bases and the J gene end by 7 bases; junction bases not matched to a gene: 9. The DNA of the CDR3 is TGTGCCAGCAGCTCGGGACAGAGAAGGGTTGGCTACACCTTC. Translating it yields CASSSGQRRVGYTF. The variable domain in full, completed from reference TRBV11-2 and TRBJ1-2, reads EAGVAQSPRYKIIEKRQSVAFWCNPISGHATLYWYQQILGQGPKLLIQFQNNGVVDDSQLPKDRFSAERLKGVDSTLKIQPAKLEDSAVYLCASSSGQRRVGYTFGSGTRLTVV.

The CDR3 DNA follows: TGTGCCAGCAGCTTCCCCCGGTGGGCAGGAGGAGTGCAGTACTTC. Amino acids: CASSFPRWAGGVQYF. The rearrangement links TRBV5-6 to TRBJ2-7; TRBD2 is a possible D gene (5 bases). Germline CDR1 is SGHDT and CDR2 is YYEEEE. Trimming pared 2 bases from V and 9 bases from J, leaving 21 bases between. CDR3 size: 15 residues.

The CDR3, as DNA: TGTGCCAGTAGTACGGCCCTAGCCGGGGAGGGCTACGAGCAGTACTTC. Its protein product is CASSTALAGEGYEQYF. This chain joins TRBV19 and TRBJ2-7; 7 bases match TRBD2. The germline V gene has CDR1 LNHDA and CDR2 SQIVND (reference sequence). J lost 3 bases, V lost 4 bases, and 12 bases had no gene match. The CDR3 is 16 residues long.

This chain uses TRBV5-5 with TRBJ1-5; 10 nucleotides align to TRBD1. The V gene's germline CDR1 is SGHKS and CDR2 YYEKEE (reference sequence). V lost 3 bases, J lost 6 bases, and 6 bases stayed unmatched. The CDR3 has 15 amino acids. The CDR3, as DNA: TGTGCCAGCAGCTCAGGACAGGGGGTGGGTCAGCCCCAGCATTTT. Translating gives CASSSGQGVGQPQHF.

This rearrangement joins TRBV18 to TRBJ1-2, with TRBD1 matching over 12 bases. V shed 6 bases and J 3 bases; nucleotides not matched to a gene: 8. The germline gives CDR1 KGHSH, CDR2 LQKENI. There are 16 residues in the CDR3. This chain's CDR3 is CASSSGTGGRHYGYTF. In DNA form, the CDR3 reads TGTGCCAGCTCGTCCGGGACAGGGGGCCGACACTATGGCTACACCTTC.

CDR3 DNA sequence: TGTGCCAGCAGCTTACAAAAAGGACAGGTCGGCGGAAACACCATATATTTT. As protein: CASSLQKGQVGGNTIYF. The J gene is TRBJ1-3, the V gene TRBV7-2, with TRBD1 identical over 7 bases. Germline trimming cut 2 bases from V and 4 bases from J; bases unmatched to any gene: 11. Germline-derived CDR1 and CDR2 are SGHTA and FQGNSA. The CDR3 extends over 17 amino acids. The full variable domain, completed using reference TRBV7-2 and TRBJ1-3, is GAGVSQSPSNKVTEKGKDVELRCDPISGHTALYWYRQSLGQGLEFLIYFQGNSAPDKSGLPSDRFSAERTGGSVSTLTIQRTQQEDSAVYLCASSLQKGQVGGNTIYFGEGSWLTVV.

The chain couples TRBV2 to TRBJ2-5, with TRBD2 identical over 7 bases. This CDR3 is built from 15 residues. The V gene end was trimmed by 2 bases and the J gene end by 5 bases; junction bases not matched to a gene: 8. Per germline, CDR1 SNHLY and CDR2 FYNNEI. For the CDR3, the DNA is TGTGCCAGCAGTGAACGACTAGCTACGCTGGAGACCCAGTACTTC. Translation: CASSERLATLETQYF.

The chain carries TRBV5-1 and TRBJ2-1; D uncertain. This CDR3 has 17 amino acids. Germline V gene lookup returns CDR1 SGHRS and CDR2 YFSETQ. Trimming removed 4 bases at V and 0 bases at J, with 17 bases between. The CDR3 loop reads CASSAYPGGSSYNEQFF. For the CDR3, the DNA is TGCGCCAGCAGCGCCTACCCCGGCGGAAGCTCCTACAATGAGCAGTTCTTC.

V usage is TRBV5-1 and J usage is TRBJ2-5, with TRBD2 identical over 13 bases. The J call is in doubt because the DNA end fits TRBJ2-7 better. Germline V gene data show CDR1 as SGHRS and CDR2 as YFSETQ. This CDR3 is built from 17 residues. DNA of the CDR3: TGCGCCAGCAGCTCCGGGACTAGCGGGGCTCTCTCCTACGAGCAGTACTTC. Its protein is CASSSGTSGALSYEQYF.

The rearrangement joins TRBV6-5 to TRBJ2-7; 9 bases line up with TRBD1. The CDR3 has 13 residues. Losses at the gene ends were 2 bases for V and 5 bases for J; bases not matched to a gene: 1. From germline, CDR1 is MNHEY and CDR2 SVGAGI. CDR3 bases: TGTGCCAGCAGTTACGACAGGGGGAACGAGCAGTACTTC. Translating gives CASSYDRGNEQYF.

CDR3 residues: CATSRDPGGGEQFF. The CDR3 DNA reads as TGTGCCACCAGCAGGGACCCGGGGGGGGGTGAGCAGTTCTTC. V is TRBV15 and J is TRBJ2-1; 8 bases agree with TRBD2. Germline CDR1 is LNHNV and CDR2 is YYDKDF (reference sequence). The CDR3 consists of 14 residues. V gave up 3 bases and J gave up 9 bases; unmatched junction bases: 7.

The chain links TRBV7-8 to TRBJ1-1; 9 nucleotides agree with TRBD1. The CDR3 covers 13 residues. CDR1 and CDR2 from the germline V gene are SGHVS and FQNEAQ. The J segment lost 6 bases and the V segment lost 4 bases, leaving 3 bases of the junction unmatched. The CDR3, as DNA: TGTGCCAGCAGCTCCAGGACAGGGGCTGAAGCTTTCTTT. This codes for CASSSRTGAEAFF. Looking up the rest from reference TRBV7-8 and TRBJ1-1 gives the full variable domain: GAGVSQSPRYKVAKRGQDVALRCDPISGHVSLFWYQQALGQGPEFLTYFQNEAQLDKSGLPSDRFFAERPEGSVSTLKIQRTQQEDSAVYLCASSSRTGAEAFFGQGTRLTVV.